This TCR beta chain comes out of a study of tumor-infiltrating lymphocytes in primary liver carcinoma. Between about 17 and 34 mg of unsorted bulk tissue served as the source from which RNA and DNA were co-extracted. General observations from the study: Blood trailed tumors significantly in top-250-clone fraction (p = 0.039). Reduced overlap was seen in tumor-adjacent and tumor-blood pairs versus tumor region pairs.

Total RNA (roughly 530 ng) served as template for TCR beta cDNA synthesis primed by a constant-region primer. Slightly modified ARM-PCR served as the procedure for the TCR beta libraries. These libraries came from three rounds of nested multiplex PCR. TCRdb called the multiplex PCR reads again in MiXCR, with one record for every CDR3 protein. Here the sample spans about 75,000 distinct CDR3 sequences, about 75% being singletons. Points on this clonotype: Its antigen remains unidentified. A junction boundary mismatches the germline segment, possibly from a read error.

This TCR came from a man in his forties or fifties with primary liver carcinoma and hepatitis B virus infection. Material for sequencing was tumor-adjacent normal liver tissue.

Here the CDR3 reads CASSLAGQQWETQYF. DNA of the CDR3: TGCGCCAGCAGCTTGGCCGGGCAGCAATGGGAGACCCAGTACTTC. The chain recombines TRBV5-5 with TRBJ2-5; D unresolved. This CDR3 contains 15 residues. In germline, CDR1 is SGHKS, CDR2 YYEKEE (reference sequence).